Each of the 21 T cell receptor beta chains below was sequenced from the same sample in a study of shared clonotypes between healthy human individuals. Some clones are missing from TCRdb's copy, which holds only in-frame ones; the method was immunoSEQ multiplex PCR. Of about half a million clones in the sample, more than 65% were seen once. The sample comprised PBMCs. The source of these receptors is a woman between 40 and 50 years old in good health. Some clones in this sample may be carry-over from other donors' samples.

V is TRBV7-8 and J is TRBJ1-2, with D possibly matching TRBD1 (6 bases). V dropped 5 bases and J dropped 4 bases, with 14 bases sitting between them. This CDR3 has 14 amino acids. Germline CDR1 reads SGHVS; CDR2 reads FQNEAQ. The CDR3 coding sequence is TGTGCCAGCAGCAAGAACAGGGATGGCTATGGCTACACCTTC. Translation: CASSKNRDGYGYTF.

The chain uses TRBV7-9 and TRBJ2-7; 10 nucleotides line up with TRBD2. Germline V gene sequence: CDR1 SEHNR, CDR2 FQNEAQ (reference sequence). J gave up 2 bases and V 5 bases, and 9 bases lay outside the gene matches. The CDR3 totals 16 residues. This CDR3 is CASSHFGLAATYEQYF. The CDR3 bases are TGTGCCAGCAGCCATTTTGGACTAGCGGCTACCTACGAGCAGTACTTC.

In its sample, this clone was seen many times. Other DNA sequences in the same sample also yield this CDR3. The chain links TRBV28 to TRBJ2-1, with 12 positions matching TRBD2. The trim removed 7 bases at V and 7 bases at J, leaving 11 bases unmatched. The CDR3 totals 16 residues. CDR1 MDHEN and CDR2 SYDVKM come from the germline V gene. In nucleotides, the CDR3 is TGTGCCAGCATTAAAGCCGGGACTAGCGGGTTTAATGAGCAGTTCTTC. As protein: CASIKAGTSGFNEQFF.

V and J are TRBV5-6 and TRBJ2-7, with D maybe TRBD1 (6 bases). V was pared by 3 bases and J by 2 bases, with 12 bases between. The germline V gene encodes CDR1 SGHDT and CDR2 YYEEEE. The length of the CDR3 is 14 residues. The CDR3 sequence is CASSSTGNPYEQYF. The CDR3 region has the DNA TGTGCCAGCAGCTCGACAGGAAATCCCTACGAGCAGTACTTC.

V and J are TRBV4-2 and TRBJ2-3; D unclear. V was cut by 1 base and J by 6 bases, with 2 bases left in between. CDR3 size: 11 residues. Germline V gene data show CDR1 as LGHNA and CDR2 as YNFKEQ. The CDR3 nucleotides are TGTGCCAGCAGCCAAGTTGATACGCAGTATTTT. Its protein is CASSQVDTQYF.

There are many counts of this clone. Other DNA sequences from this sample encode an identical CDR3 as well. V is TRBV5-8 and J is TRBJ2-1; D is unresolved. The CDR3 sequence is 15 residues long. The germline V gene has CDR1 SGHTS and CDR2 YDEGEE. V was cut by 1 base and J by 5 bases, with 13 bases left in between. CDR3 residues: CASSLIGVTNNEQFF. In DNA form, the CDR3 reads TGTGCCAGCAGCTTGATAGGAGTAACCAACAATGAGCAGTTCTTC.

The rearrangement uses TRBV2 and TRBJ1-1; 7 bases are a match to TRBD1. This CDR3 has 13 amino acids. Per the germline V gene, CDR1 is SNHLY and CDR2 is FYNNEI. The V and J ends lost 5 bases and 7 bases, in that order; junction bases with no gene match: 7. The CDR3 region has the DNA TGTGCCAGCAGTCCGACAGGGAGGGGTGAAGCTTTCTTT. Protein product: CASSPTGRGEAFF.

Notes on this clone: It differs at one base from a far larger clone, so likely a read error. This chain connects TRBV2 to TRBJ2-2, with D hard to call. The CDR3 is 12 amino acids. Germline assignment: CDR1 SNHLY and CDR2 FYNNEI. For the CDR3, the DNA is TGTGCCGGCAGGCCCTACACCGGGGAGCTGTTTTTT. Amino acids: CAGRPYTGELFF.

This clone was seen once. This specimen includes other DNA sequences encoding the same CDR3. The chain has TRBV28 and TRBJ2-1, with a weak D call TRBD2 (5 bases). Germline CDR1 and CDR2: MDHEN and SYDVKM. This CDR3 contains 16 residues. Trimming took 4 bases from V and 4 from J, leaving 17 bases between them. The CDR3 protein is CASSYPHGGSYNEQFF. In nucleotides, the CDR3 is TGTGCCAGCAGTTACCCCCACGGAGGTTCATACAATGAGCAGTTCTTC.

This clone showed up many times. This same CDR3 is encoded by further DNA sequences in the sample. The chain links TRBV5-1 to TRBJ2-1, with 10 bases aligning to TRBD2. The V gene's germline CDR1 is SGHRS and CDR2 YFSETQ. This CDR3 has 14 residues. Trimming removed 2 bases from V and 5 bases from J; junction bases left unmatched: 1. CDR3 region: CASSFLAGDNEQFF. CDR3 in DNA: TGCGCCAGCAGCTTTCTAGCGGGAGACAATGAGCAGTTCTTC.

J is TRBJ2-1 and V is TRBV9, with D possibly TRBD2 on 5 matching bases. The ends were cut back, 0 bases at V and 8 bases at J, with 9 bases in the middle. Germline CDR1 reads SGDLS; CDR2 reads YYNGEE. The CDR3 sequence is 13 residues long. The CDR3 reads CASSVAGRHEQFF. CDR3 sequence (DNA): TGTGCCAGCAGCGTAGCGGGGAGACATGAGCAGTTCTTC.

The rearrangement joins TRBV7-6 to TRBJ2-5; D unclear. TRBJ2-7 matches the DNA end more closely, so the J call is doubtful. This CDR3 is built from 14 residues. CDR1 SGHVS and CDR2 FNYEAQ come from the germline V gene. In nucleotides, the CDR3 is TGTGCCAGCAGCTTAGGCCGGAGCTCCTACGAGCAGTACTTC. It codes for CASSLGRSSYEQYF.

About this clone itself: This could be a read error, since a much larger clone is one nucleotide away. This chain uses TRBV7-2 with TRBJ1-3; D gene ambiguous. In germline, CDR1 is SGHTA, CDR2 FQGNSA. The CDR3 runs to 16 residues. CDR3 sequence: CASSLSASTSGSTIYF. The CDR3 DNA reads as TGTGCCAGCAGCTTATCCGCGAGCACGTCTGGAAGCACCATATATTTT.

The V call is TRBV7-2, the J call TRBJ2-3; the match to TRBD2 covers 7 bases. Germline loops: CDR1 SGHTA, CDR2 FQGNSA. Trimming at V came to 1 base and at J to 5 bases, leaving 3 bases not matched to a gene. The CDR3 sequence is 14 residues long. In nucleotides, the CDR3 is TGTGCCAGCAGCTTAGGCGGGAGCGGAGATACGCAGTATTTT. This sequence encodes CASSLGGSGDTQYF.

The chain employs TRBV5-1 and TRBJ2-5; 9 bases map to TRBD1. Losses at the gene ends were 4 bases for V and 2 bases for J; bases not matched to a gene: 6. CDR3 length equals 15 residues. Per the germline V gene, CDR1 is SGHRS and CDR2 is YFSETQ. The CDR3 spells CASSPGQGPQETQYF. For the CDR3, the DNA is TGCGCCAGCAGCCCGGGACAGGGCCCACAAGAGACCCAGTACTTC.

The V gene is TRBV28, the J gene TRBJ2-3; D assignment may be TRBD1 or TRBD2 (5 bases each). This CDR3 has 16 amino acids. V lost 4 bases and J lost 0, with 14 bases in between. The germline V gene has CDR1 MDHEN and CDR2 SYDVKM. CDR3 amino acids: CASSSPGLTSTDTQYF. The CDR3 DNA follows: TGTGCCAGCAGTTCCCCGGGGCTAACTAGCACAGATACGCAGTATTTT.

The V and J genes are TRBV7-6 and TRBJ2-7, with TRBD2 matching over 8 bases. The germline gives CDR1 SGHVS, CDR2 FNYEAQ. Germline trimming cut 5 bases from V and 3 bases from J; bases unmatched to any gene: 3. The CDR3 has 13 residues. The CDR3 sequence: CASSPRGGYEQYF. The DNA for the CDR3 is TGTGCCAGCAGCCCCCGGGGGGGCTACGAGCAGTACTTC.

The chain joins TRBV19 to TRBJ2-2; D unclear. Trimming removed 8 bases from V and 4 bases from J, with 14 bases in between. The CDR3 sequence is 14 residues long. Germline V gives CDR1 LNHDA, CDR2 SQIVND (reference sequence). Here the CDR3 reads CASSGWLGTGELFF. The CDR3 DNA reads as TGTGCCAGTTCCGGGTGGTTGGGCACCGGGGAGCTGTTTTTT.

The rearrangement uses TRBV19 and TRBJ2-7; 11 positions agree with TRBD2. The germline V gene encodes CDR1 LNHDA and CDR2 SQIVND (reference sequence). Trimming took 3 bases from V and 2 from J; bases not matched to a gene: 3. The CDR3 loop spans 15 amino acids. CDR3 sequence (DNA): TGTGCCAGTAGTATTTTACTAGCGGGGGCCTACGAGCAGTACTTC. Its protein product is CASSILLAGAYEQYF.

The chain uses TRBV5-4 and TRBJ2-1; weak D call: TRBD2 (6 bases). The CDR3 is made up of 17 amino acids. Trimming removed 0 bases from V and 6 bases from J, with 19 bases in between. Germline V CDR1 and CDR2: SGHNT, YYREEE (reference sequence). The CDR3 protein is CASSLVFSWQGGNEQFF. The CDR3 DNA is TGTGCCAGCAGCTTGGTCTTTAGTTGGCAGGGAGGCAATGAGCAGTTCTTC. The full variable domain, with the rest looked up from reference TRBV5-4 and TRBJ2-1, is ETGVTQSPTHLIKTRGQQVTLRCSSQSGHNTVSWYQQALGQGPQFIFQYYREEENGRGNFPPRFSGLQFPNYSSELNVNALELDDSALYLCASSLVFSWQGGNEQFFGPGTRLTVL.

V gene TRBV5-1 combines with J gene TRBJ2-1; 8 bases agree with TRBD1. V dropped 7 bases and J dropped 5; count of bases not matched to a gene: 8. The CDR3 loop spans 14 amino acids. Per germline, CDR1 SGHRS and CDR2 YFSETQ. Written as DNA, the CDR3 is TGCGCCAGCCAACAGGGGGGAGGTGACAATGAGCAGTTCTTC. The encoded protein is CASQQGGGDNEQFF.